Listed here are 28 T cell receptor beta chains from one sample, sequenced in a study of blood T cell repertoires in COVID-19. Some clones are missing from TCRdb's copy, which holds only in-frame ones; the method was immunoSEQ multiplex PCR. The table lists fewer than 250,000 clones, around 90% of them singletons. Sequences were obtained from peripheral blood. The source is a young man with COVID-19, enrolled during active disease.

The chain couples TRBV12-5 to TRBJ1-2; 11 bases are shared with TRBD1. This CDR3 has 15 amino acids. Germline-derived CDR1 and CDR2 are LGHNT and FRNRAP. V gave up 5 bases and J gave up 7 bases; unmatched junction bases: 9. CDR3 nucleotides: TGTGCTAGTGGTCTCGGGACAGGGGGTAAGCGTGGCTACACCTTC. Translation gives CASGLGTGGKRGYTF.

The V and J genes are TRBV3-1 (or the pseudogene TRBV3-2) and TRBJ1-5; no firm D call. Trimming took off 0 bases at V and 15 bases at J, with 15 bases between the two ends. Germline V gene data show CDR1 as LGHDT and CDR2 as YNNKEL (reference sequence). This CDR3 comprises 13 residues. This CDR3 reads CASSQDEGTSRHF. DNA of the CDR3: TGTGCCAGCAGCCAAGATGAGGGCACCTCACGGCATTTT.

The chain is built from TRBV9 and TRBJ2-1, with 9 bases lining up with TRBD2. J gave up 5 bases and V 2 bases, and 5 bases lay outside the gene matches. The CDR3 contains 15 residues. In germline, CDR1 is SGDLS, CDR2 YYNGEE. As DNA, the CDR3 is TGTGCCAGCAGCGTTCTAGCGGGGACTAACAATGAGCAGTTCTTC. Amino acid sequence: CASSVLAGTNNEQFF.

The chain carries TRBV14 and TRBJ2-7, with D possibly TRBD2 on 6 matching bases. CDR3 length equals 14 residues. V was pared by 1 base and J by 6 bases, with 13 bases between. Germline lookup yields CDR1 SGHDN and CDR2 FVKESK. The chain's CDR3 is CASSQASGGSEQYF. CDR3 coding DNA: TGTGCCAGCAGCCAAGCGTCTGGGGGGTCCGAGCAGTACTTC.

The chain uses TRBV29-1 and TRBJ1-1; possible D gene TRBD1, 5 bases. This CDR3 spans 13 amino acids. The germline V gene encodes CDR1 SQVTM and CDR2 ANQGSEA. V lost 1 base and J lost 11, with 17 bases in between. CDR3 sequence reads: CSVEVSVKGWAFF. DNA of the CDR3: TGCAGCGTTGAAGTTTCGGTGAAGGGGTGGGCTTTCTTT.

The rearrangement uses TRBV27 and TRBJ2-1, with 8 bases fitting TRBD2. This CDR3 contains 18 residues. Germline V gene sequence: CDR1 MNHEY, CDR2 SMNVEV (reference sequence). V shed 1 base and J 2 bases; nucleotides not matched to a gene: 10. The CDR3 DNA sequence: TGTGCCAGCAGTTTATTTGGAGCGGGGGAAAGTGCCTACAATGAGCAGTTCTTC. The encoded protein is CASSLFGAGESAYNEQFF.

The chain is built from TRBV5-1 and TRBJ1-4; TRBD1 matches at 9 bases. Trimming cost V 5 bases and J 2 bases; bases outside gene matches: 4. The CDR3 runs to 15 residues. CDR1 is SGHRS, CDR2 YFSETQ, per germline. CDR3 nucleotides: TGCGCCAGCAGTTTAGACAGGGGGACTAATGAAAAACTGTTTTTT. This gives the protein CASSLDRGTNEKLFF.

This rearrangement joins TRBV2 to TRBJ1-5; a weak D match, TRBD1 (6 bases). Germline lookup yields CDR1 SNHLY and CDR2 FYNNEI. V lost 4 bases and J 4 bases, leaving 8 bases between the germline ends. CDR3 length: 13 amino acids. The CDR3 nucleotides read TGTGCCAGCAGTGTAGACAGGAATCAGCCCCAGCATTTT. Translation: CASSVDRNQPQHF.

This chain connects TRBV7-9 to TRBJ2-7; 7 bases are a match to TRBD2. The CDR3 is 15 amino acids. V trimming: 8 bases; J trimming: 5 bases; junction bases outside the gene matches: 15. From germline, CDR1 is SEHNR and CDR2 FQNEAQ (reference sequence). DNA for the CDR3: TGTGCCAGCGAACGGGATCGGGGGGAGCTCGACGAGCAGTACTTC. Translated: CASERDRGELDEQYF.

Notes on this clone: One end of the junction is discordant with germline, which a read error may explain. This chain connects TRBV3-1 (or the pseudogene TRBV3-2) to TRBJ2-2, with 7 bases aligning to TRBD2. From germline, CDR1 is LGHDT and CDR2 YNNKEL (reference sequence). This CDR3 region has 17 residues. The chain's CDR3 is CASSQGSWASGTGELFF. The CDR3 DNA is TGTGCCAGCAGTCAAGGCTCATGGGCTAGCGGAACCGGGGAGCTGTTTTTT.

The rearrangement links TRBV6-7 to TRBJ2-7, with a possible D match to TRBD1 (5 bases). TRBV6-7 counts as an open reading frame of uncertain function. The CDR3 contains 17 residues. V lost 3 bases and J lost 0, with 18 bases in between. The CDR3 here is CASSYVVFAQDSYEQYF. The CDR3 DNA reads as TGTGCCAGCAGTTATGTTGTGTTCGCACAGGACTCCTACGAGCAGTACTTC.

This chain connects TRBV5-1 to TRBJ1-1; D uncertain. The CDR3 totals 14 residues. From germline, CDR1 is SGHRS and CDR2 YFSETQ. Trimming left V 4 bases short and J 5 bases short, with 15 bases between. The CDR3 region is CASSVDPGRTEAFF. The CDR3 region has the DNA TGCGCCAGCAGCGTGGACCCTGGGAGAACTGAAGCTTTCTTT.

The chain employs TRBV19 and TRBJ1-2, with 10 nucleotides matching TRBD1. The junction had 14 bases not matched to a gene; V was cut back by 6 bases and J by 4 bases. Germline-derived CDR1 and CDR2 are LNHDA and SQIVND (reference sequence). The CDR3 covers 17 residues. CDR3 nucleotides: TGTGCCAGTAGCCCGACAGGGGGCTTCTCCACCCCCTATGGCTACACCTTC. Translating it yields CASSPTGGFSTPYGYTF.

The J gene is TRBJ1-4, the V gene TRBV5-1; 10 bases line up with TRBD1. Losses at the gene ends were 4 bases for V and 8 bases for J; bases not matched to a gene: 8. This CDR3 has 15 amino acids. Germline assignment: CDR1 SGHRS and CDR2 YFSETQ. CDR3 nucleotide sequence: TGCGCCAGCAGCGGCGGTGGGGACAGGGGCGAAAAACTGTTTTTT. This codes for CASSGGGDRGEKLFF.

The V and J genes are TRBV6-5 and TRBJ1-2; possible D gene TRBD1, 6 bases. The CDR3 is 13 residues long. V was clipped by 7 bases and J by 8 bases, with 17 bases between them. Germline V lookup: CDR1 MNHEY, CDR2 SVGAGI. CDR3 protein: CASKPTGTGGYTF. The CDR3 DNA reads TGTGCCAGCAAACCAACAGGGACGGGAGGCTACACCTTC.

The genes are TRBV5-4 and TRBJ2-1, with 9 nucleotides matching TRBD2. This CDR3 has 15 amino acids. Germline CDR1 reads SGHNT; CDR2 reads YYREEE (reference sequence). Losses at the gene ends were 0 bases for V and 6 bases for J; bases not matched to a gene: 4. The CDR3 region is CASSLASGVGNEQFF. The CDR3 nucleotides read TGTGCCAGCAGCTTGGCTAGCGGGGTAGGCAATGAGCAGTTCTTC. Drawing the rest from reference TRBV5-4 and TRBJ2-1, the complete variable domain is ETGVTQSPTHLIKTRGQQVTLRCSSQSGHNTVSWYQQALGQGPQFIFQYYREEENGRGNFPPRFSGLQFPNYSSELNVNALELDDSALYLCASSLASGVGNEQFFGPGTRLTVL.

This CDR3 is CASSPQPGQGEKAFF. DNA of the CDR3: TGTGCCAGCAGTCCACAACCGGGACAGGGCGAGAAAGCTTTCTTT. The rearrangement links TRBV6-5 to TRBJ1-1; 9 nucleotides line up with TRBD1. The junction had 13 bases not matched to a gene; V was cut back by 5 bases and J by 9 bases. The CDR3 has 15 residues. Germline lookup yields CDR1 MNHEY and CDR2 SVGAGI.

The rearrangement joins TRBV14 to TRBJ2-1, with 10 bases that match TRBD2. Germline CDR1 reads SGHDN; CDR2 reads FVKESK. The V and J ends lost 2 bases and 7 bases, in that order; junction bases with no gene match: 11. The CDR3 is 17 amino acids. The CDR3 nucleotides read TGTGCCAGCAGCCAAATACCGGGACTAGCGATTGGTAATGAGCAGTTCTTC. Its translation: CASSQIPGLAIGNEQFF.

The rearrangement uses TRBV6-5 and TRBJ2-2; 8 positions match TRBD1. The CDR3 consists of 16 residues. In germline, CDR1 is MNHEY, CDR2 SVGAGI. Trimming at V came to 0 bases and at J to 4 bases, leaving 4 bases not matched to a gene. In nucleotides, the CDR3 is TGTGCCAGCAGTTACTCGACAGACAGGGGCACCGGGGAGCTGTTTTTT. Its protein product is CASSYSTDRGTGELFF.

The chain carries TRBV3-1 (or the pseudogene TRBV3-2) and TRBJ1-1; D is unclear. CDR1 and CDR2 (germline): LGHDT, YNNKEL (reference sequence). The CDR3 has 15 residues. Trimming shortened V by 4 bases and J by 1 base, and 13 bases separated the two germline ends. The CDR3 reads CASSRQEHKNTEAFF. DNA for the CDR3: TGTGCCAGCAGCCGTCAAGAACATAAGAACACTGAAGCTTTCTTT.

This chain connects TRBV2 to TRBJ1-1; 8 bases align to TRBD1. CDR3 length equals 15 residues. Trimming took 6 bases from V and 3 from J; bases not matched to a gene: 9. The germline gives CDR1 SNHLY, CDR2 FYNNEI. CDR3 sequence: CASRDRAAGDTEAFF. The CDR3 bases are TGTGCCAGCAGGGACAGGGCCGCGGGGGACACTGAAGCTTTCTTT.

V usage is TRBV11-2 and J usage is TRBJ1-1; TRBD1 aligns across 8 bases. CDR1 is SGHAT and CDR2 is FQNNGV in the germline V gene. J gave up 1 base and V 5 bases, and 9 bases lay outside the gene matches. The CDR3 extends over 16 amino acids. The CDR3 here is CASSPLRTGRNTEAFF. The CDR3 DNA reads TGTGCCAGCAGCCCGCTACGGACAGGGAGGAACACTGAAGCTTTCTTT.

The CDR3 loop is CAWSGTSFETQYF. The CDR3 region has the DNA TGTGCCTGGAGTGGGACTAGTTTCGAGACCCAGTACTTC. This chain connects TRBV30 to TRBJ2-5; 7 bases line up with TRBD2. With 1 base clipped from V and 5 bases from J, the junction kept 4 bases outside the gene matches. Germline V gene sequence: CDR1 GTSNPN, CDR2 SVGIG (reference sequence). The CDR3 sequence is 13 residues long.

This clone was seen more than once but under ten times. This sequence joins TRBV11-2 and TRBJ1-5; D might be TRBD1 (5 bases). Germline V gives CDR1 SGHAT, CDR2 FQNNGV. V lost 1 base to trimming and J lost 6 bases, with 10 bases between them. The CDR3 runs 14 residues. The CDR3 sequence is CASSLGPGGQPQHF. CDR3 DNA: TGTGCCAGCAGCTTAGGGCCGGGGGGTCAGCCCCAGCATTTT.

The chain is built from TRBV13 and TRBJ1-2, with a tentative D call TRBD1 (6 bases). V lost 5 bases to trimming and J lost 2 bases, with 18 bases between them. The CDR3 is 16 residues long. Germline-derived CDR1 and CDR2 are PRHDT and FYEKMQ (reference sequence). CDR3 sequence reads: CASSTQAGQPNYGYTF. In DNA, the CDR3 is TGTGCCAGCAGCACACAAGCCGGACAGCCGAACTATGGCTACACCTTC.

This chain connects TRBV3-1 (or the pseudogene TRBV3-2) to TRBJ1-1; D possibly corresponds to TRBD1 (5 bases). The CDR3 is 15 amino acids. Trimming stripped 0 bases from V and 10 bases from J, with 18 bases between. Per the germline V gene, CDR1 is LGHDT and CDR2 is YNNKEL (reference sequence). The CDR3 sequence: CASSQDIGAARRAFF. As DNA, the CDR3 is TGTGCCAGCAGCCAAGATATTGGGGCCGCCAGGCGAGCTTTCTTT.

The chain combines TRBV12-5 with TRBJ2-2; D is possibly TRBD1 (7 bases). The V gene lost 2 bases and the J gene lost 6 bases, with 13 bases spanning the gap. Looked up from germline, CDR1 is LGHNT and CDR2 is FRNRAP. The CDR3 covers 15 residues. The CDR3 DNA sequence: TGTGCTAGTGGTTTGATACAGGGGAGGCCCGGGGAGCTGTTTTTT. Amino acid sequence: CASGLIQGRPGELFF.

This chain links TRBV5-1 with TRBJ2-5; TRBD2 matches at 10 bases. The CDR3 has 16 amino acids. Trimming cost V 0 bases and J 7 bases; bases outside gene matches: 9. Germline CDR1 and CDR2: SGHRS and YFSETQ. The CDR3 region has the DNA TGCGCCAGCAGCTTGGGAGCGGGGGGGCCGGTTGGGACCCAGTACTTC. It translates to CASSLGAGGPVGTQYF.